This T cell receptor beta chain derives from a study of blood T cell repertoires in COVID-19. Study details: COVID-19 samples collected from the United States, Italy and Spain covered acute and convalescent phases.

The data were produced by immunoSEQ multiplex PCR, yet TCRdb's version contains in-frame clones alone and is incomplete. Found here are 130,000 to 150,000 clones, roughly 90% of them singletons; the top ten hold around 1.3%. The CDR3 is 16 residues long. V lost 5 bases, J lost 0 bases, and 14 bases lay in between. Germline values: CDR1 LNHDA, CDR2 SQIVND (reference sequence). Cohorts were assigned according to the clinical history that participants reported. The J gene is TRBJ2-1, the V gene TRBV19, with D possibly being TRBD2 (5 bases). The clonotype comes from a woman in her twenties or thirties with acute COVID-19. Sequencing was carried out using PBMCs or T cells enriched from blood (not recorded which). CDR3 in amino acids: CASSGDLGSSYNEQFF. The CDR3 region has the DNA TGTGCCAGTAGTGGTGACTTGGGGAGCTCCTACAATGAGCAGTTCTTC.